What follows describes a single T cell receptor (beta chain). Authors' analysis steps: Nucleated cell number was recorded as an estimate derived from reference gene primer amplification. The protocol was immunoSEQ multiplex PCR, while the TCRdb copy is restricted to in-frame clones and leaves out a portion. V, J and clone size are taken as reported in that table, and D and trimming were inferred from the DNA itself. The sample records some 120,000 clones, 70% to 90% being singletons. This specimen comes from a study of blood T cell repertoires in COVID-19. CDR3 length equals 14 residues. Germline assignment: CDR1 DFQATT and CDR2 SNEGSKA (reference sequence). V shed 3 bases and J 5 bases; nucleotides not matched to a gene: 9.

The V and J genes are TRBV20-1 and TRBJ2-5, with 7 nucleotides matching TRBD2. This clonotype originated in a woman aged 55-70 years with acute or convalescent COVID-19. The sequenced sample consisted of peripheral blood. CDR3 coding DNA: TGCAGTGCTAGTTCTAGCGGTTTAGTGGAGACCCAGTACTTC. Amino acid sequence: CSASSSGLVETQYF.